This T cell receptor beta chain was documented in a study of neurological immune-mediated disorders. The germline gives CDR1 SGHVS, CDR2 FQNEAQ. The CDR3 runs to 17 residues. Details on this clonotype: The germline gene is not matched at one end of the junction; a read error may be the cause.

PBMCs stored at -80 C, numbering 2 million, were the origin of the unsorted libraries. The cDNA came from 5'RACE with 10-nucleotide random UMIs. TCRdb recomputed calls from the 5' RACE reads with MiXCR, one row per CDR3 protein. The table includes tens of thousands of distinct CDR3 sequences, about 4.1% detected once. V and J are TRBV7-8 and TRBJ2-4, with D tentatively TRBD1 (6 bases). The TCR sequence derives from a man in his 60s with multiple sclerosis. The sample taken for sequencing was PBMCs. The CDR3 protein is CASSLGPDSVAKKIQYF. As DNA, the CDR3 is TGTGCCAGCAGCTTAGGACCGGACAGTGTAGCCAAAAAAATTCAGTACTTC.